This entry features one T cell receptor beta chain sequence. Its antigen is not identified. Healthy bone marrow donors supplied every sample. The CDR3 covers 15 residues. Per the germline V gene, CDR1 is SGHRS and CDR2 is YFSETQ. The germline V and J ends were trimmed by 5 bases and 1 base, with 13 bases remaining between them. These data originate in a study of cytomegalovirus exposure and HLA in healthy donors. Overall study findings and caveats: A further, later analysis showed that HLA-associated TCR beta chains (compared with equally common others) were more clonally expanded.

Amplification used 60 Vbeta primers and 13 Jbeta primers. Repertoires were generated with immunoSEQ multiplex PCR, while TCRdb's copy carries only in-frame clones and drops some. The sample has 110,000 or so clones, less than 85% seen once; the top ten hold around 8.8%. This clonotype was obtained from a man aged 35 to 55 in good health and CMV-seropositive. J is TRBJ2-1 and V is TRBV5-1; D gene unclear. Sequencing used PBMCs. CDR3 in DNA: TGCGCCAGCAGGGTCGAAGAAGCGTCCTACAATGAGCAGTTCTTC. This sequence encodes CASRVEEASYNEQFF.